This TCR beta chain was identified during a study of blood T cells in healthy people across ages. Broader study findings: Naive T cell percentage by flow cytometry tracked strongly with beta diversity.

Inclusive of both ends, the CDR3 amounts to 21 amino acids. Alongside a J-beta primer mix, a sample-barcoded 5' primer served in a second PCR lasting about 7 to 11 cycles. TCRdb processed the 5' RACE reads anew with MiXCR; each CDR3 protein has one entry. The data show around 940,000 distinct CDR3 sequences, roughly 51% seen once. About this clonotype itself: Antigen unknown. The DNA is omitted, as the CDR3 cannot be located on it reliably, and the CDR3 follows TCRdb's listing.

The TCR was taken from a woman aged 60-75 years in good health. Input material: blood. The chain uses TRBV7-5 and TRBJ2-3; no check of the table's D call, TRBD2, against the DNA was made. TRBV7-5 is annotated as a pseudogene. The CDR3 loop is CISVPEPKCENPALCTDTQYF.